The 3 T cell receptor beta chains reported below all come from one sample, sequenced in a study of graft-versus-host responses after intestinal transplantation. Using immunoSEQ multiplex PCR, the repertoire was profiled, and TCRdb retains in-frame clones only, with some absent. The sample yields about 90,000 clones, around four fifths seen once. The antigens of these receptors remain unknown. Source: unstimulated CD8+ T cells sorted from spleen or lymph node cells, taken before intestinal transplant. These receptors all stem from a human donor who received an intestinal transplant.

The rearrangement uses TRBV6-1 and TRBJ2-1, with D uncertain. Germline V gene lookup returns CDR1 MNHNS and CDR2 SASEGT. The CDR3 loop spans 15 amino acids. V gave up 2 bases and J gave up 8 bases, with 16 bases separating them. CDR3 sequence: CASSESPLVPDEQFF. For the CDR3, the DNA is TGTGCCAGCAGTGAATCCCCCCTTGTTCCAGATGAGCAGTTCTTC.

The V gene is TRBV6-5, the J gene TRBJ2-7, with 9 bases that match TRBD1. The CDR3 runs to 15 residues. Germline V gives CDR1 MNHEY, CDR2 SVGAGI. With 0 bases clipped from V and 7 bases from J, the junction kept 7 bases outside the gene matches. The CDR3 nucleotides are TGTGCCAGCAGTTACTCCGGGACAGGGACAAGGGAGCAGTACTTC. As protein: CASSYSGTGTREQYF.

The J gene is TRBJ1-4, the V gene TRBV4-1, with TRBD1 as a possible D gene (5 bases). With 4 bases removed from V and 8 bases from J, the gap between germline ends came to 14 bases. The germline gives CDR1 MGHRA, CDR2 YSYEKL. CDR3 length: 14 residues. This CDR3 is CASSPTATDEKLFF. CDR3 DNA: TGCGCCAGCAGCCCGACCGCGACAGACGAAAAACTGTTTTTT.